What follows are 3 T cell receptor beta chains derived from one specimen sequenced in a study of cytomegalovirus exposure and HLA in healthy donors. PCR employed 60 Vbeta and 13 Jbeta primers. Assay: immunoSEQ multiplex PCR; the TCRdb copy retains only in-frame clones and omits some. The sample yields around 94,000 clones, around 84% seen once. Sequencing was done on a sample of PBMCs. Receptors originate from a man younger than 35 in good health and CMV-seronegative.

The chain carries TRBV28 and TRBJ2-5; possibly TRBD1 for D (5 bases). The last part of the DNA fits TRBJ2-7 better; the J call may be wrong. The CDR3 spans 18 residues. Germline-derived CDR1 and CDR2 are MDHEN and SYDVKM. In nucleotides, the CDR3 is TGTGCCAGCAGTTTTAAGGTTTCGTCAACAGGTTCCTCCTACGAGCAGTACTTC. Protein sequence: CASSFKVSSTGSSYEQYF.

In regard to this clone: The junction shows a germline mismatch at one end, possibly a read error. V gene TRBV13 combines with J gene TRBJ2-7; weak D call: TRBD1 (5 bases). The CDR3 runs to 14 residues. Germline CDR1 and CDR2: PRHDT and FYEKMQ (reference sequence). The CDR3 DNA reads TGTGCCAGCAGCGCCTGGACATCTCCCTACGGGCAGTACTTC. Residues: CASSAWTSPYGQYF.

The gene calls are TRBV7-9 and TRBJ2-4; D might be TRBD2 (5 bases). This CDR3 is built from 15 residues. Between the trimmed V and J ends, which lost 3 bases and 1 base, there was a span of 10 bases. CDR1 and CDR2 (germline): SEHNR, FQNEAQ (reference sequence). CDR3 in DNA: TGTGCCAGCAGCTTCCCGGGATCCGCCAAAAACATTCAGTACTTC. Translated: CASSFPGSAKNIQYF.